This T cell receptor beta chain was found in a study of blood T cells in healthy people across ages. Germline V gene sequence: CDR1 KGHSH, CDR2 LQKENI. This CDR3 is built from 15 residues. V gave up 2 bases and J gave up 3 bases, with 13 bases separating them. A second about 6 to 12 cycle PCR used barcoded and J-beta primers. Paired-end reads containing CDR3 totaled no fewer than 2.5 million for each sample. TCRdb fed the 5' RACE reads into MiXCR, producing one record per CDR3 protein. The data contain over 1,200,000 distinct CDR3 sequences, 55% to 75% of them singletons. The chain combines TRBV18 with TRBJ1-2, with TRBD1 as a possible D gene (5 bases). The TCR comes from a young man in good health. The sequenced material came from blood. The CDR3 loop is CASSPSPGWDYGYTF. The CDR3, as DNA: TGTGCCAGCTCACCAAGCCCAGGGTGGGACTATGGCTACACCTTC.